The entry that follows covers one TCR beta chain sequence. Its antigen specificity is not known. Base qualities are missing; no much larger clone stands one base away. Every donor in the study was a healthy Caucasian. The twin cohort consisted of three pairs of female monozygotic twins, all aged about 18 to 29 years. RNA for TCR libraries was isolated from peripheral blood mononuclear cells. V loses 0 bases of germline sequence and J loses 8 bases, and the interval between the two ends is 9 bases. The CDR3 starts with the cysteine, ends with the phenylalanine, and has 13 residues. Only the CDR3 DNA stays, 39 bases, in frame from base 1. CDR1 and CDR2 are drawn from the germline V gene: SGHRS, YFSETQ. The record originates from a study of identical twins (dated by TCRdb to 2016 to 2017). For the wider study: To test whether fetal clonotypes persist, the study used deep sequencing on TCR alpha and beta repertoires from monozygotic twins, unrelated adults of various ages, and cord blood. Replicate twin experiments were performed at different times using different library preparation protocols to rule out contamination.

Paper-wide results and their limitations: Zero-insertion analyses could be partly confounded by invariant T cells such as MAIT and iNKT, though diverse VJ usage argued against such confounding for most clonotypes. Compared with coincidental sharing between unrelated individuals, out-of-frame TCR alpha sequences shared between twins had an excess of sequences with low generation probability. Fewer insertions were carried by abundant cord blood beta clonotypes, a similar but weaker trend appeared in young adult naive repertoires, and no such trend appeared in memory repertoires. In monozygotic twins, out-of-frame TCR alpha sharing was systematically underestimated by recombination models, although the models agreed with sharing between unrelated individuals. A weaker excess of twin sharing was found in beta out-of-frame sequences because the signal-to-noise ratio was lowered by fewer shared sequences. Conclusions relied on cross-sectional statistical analysis, since the same donors could not be followed over many years.

Library preparation was by 5' RACE. The sequencer was an Illumina HiSeq 2000. A universal primer binding site was added through template switching, and the final cDNA carried a unique molecular identifier so that TCR cDNA molecules could be counted accurately. First-strand cDNA for TCR alpha and beta chains was synthesized from specific primers in the conserved constant-segment region. To control for contamination, every cDNA library was double barcoded, receiving both a SMART-Mk sample barcode and Illumina barcodes. Two successive PCR steps introduced TruSeq adapter sequences along with Illumina sample barcodes. The Illumina HiSeq platform was used with custom primers to sequence TCR alpha and beta cDNA libraries. Turning to the authors' computational methods: MiGEC processed the raw reads to extract unique molecular identifiers, while MiXCR was used to determine the CDR3 positions. For each individual, recombination models were inferred using an EM algorithm with the repgenHMM and IGoR tools. Shared clonotypes were analyzed with the tcR package in R, and sharing was normalized by the product of cloneset sizes. To study raw recombination free of thymic and clonal selection effects, out-of-frame nonproductive sequences were analyzed. TCRdb trimmed the raw reads at Q25, called clones with MiXCR and kept productive beta chains. Rows merge per CDR3 protein into single entries with the most common DNA and genes. These V and J calls are TCRdb output, not the study's own analysis. For this sample there are 750,000 to 950,000 distinct CDR3 sequences; 9% to 15% appear just once. About 1.6% of the sample comes from the top ten.

The sample was also reused in another study, on yellow fever vaccine responses in identical twins. Drawing on the second study: According to the authors, in identical twins the way T cells responded to vaccination appeared partly convergent and partly personalized. In identical twins, the study followed T cell clones that responded to the vaccine with precision.

The sample taken for sequencing was PBMCs. The sequence was collected from a woman between 18 and 30 years old in good health. The chain employs TRBV5-1 and TRBJ2-4, with the D gene not clear enough to name. In nucleotides, the sequence is TGCGCCAGCAGCTTGGGTGGCAGTGACATTCAGTACTTC. Translation gives CASSLGGSDIQYF. When the CDR3 is completed using the reference TRBV5-1 and TRBJ2-4 genes on either side, the full variable domain is KAGVTQTPRYLIKTRGQQVTLSCSPISGHRSVSWYQQTPGQGLQFLFEYFSETQRNKGNFPGRFSGRQFSNSRSEMNVSTLELGDSALYLCASSLGGSDIQYFGAGTRLSVL.